This TCR beta chain was sequenced in a study of cytomegalovirus exposure and HLA in healthy donors. The study's findings and limits: CMV serostatus was the only immune exposure information that was available. Most subjects had HLA-A and HLA-B alleles reportedly predicted accurately by TCR beta sequences.

The germline V gene has CDR1 SGHNT and CDR2 YENEEA. The CDR3 runs 15 residues. Trimming stripped 1 base from V and 1 base from J, with 11 bases between. This clone was found a few times. Its target is unknown. These donors counted as nominally healthy when sampled, but unrecorded immune exposures were likely. Vbeta (60) and Jbeta (13) primers were used in the PCR. The data were produced by immunoSEQ multiplex PCR, yet TCRdb's version contains in-frame clones alone and is incomplete. The sample has just under 150,000 clones; roughly 76% are singletons. The receptor was isolated from a woman aged 25 to 45 in good health and CMV-seronegative. The chain couples TRBV11-3 to TRBJ2-7; D unresolved. The sequencing input was PBMCs. The CDR3 nucleotides are TGTGCCAGCAGCTTAGGCCCTTCGGAGTCCTACGAGCAGTACTTC. This translates into CASSLGPSESYEQYF.